This TCR beta chain is drawn from a study of spatial heterogeneity in lung cancer. Time point in this sample: sample taken at primary tumor resection. This clonotype qualifies as medium-sized. The antigen is not known. Findings of the study overall: Within tumors, counts of expanded alpha and beta TCRs tracked tumor mutation counts.

The CDR3 is made up of 13 amino acids. The germline CDR1 and CDR2 sequences are ENHRY and SYGVKD. The V gene end was trimmed by 10 bases and the J gene end by 0 bases; junction bases not matched to a gene: 6. TCRdb passed the 5' RACE reads through MiXCR, listing each CDR3 protein once. The sample gives roughly 3,500 distinct CDR3 sequences, more than 7% of which show up once; around 10% is in the top ten. This chain connects TRBV10-3 to TRBJ2-7, with 7 bases that match TRBD2. This clonotype was obtained from a male donor with early-stage non-small cell lung cancer. This sample comprised lung tumor tissue, obtained at surgery. The DNA of the CDR3 is TGTGCCACAACGGGAGGATACTCCTACGAGCAGTACTTC. Its protein product is CATTGGYSYEQYF.